These 11 T cell receptor beta chains share one sample of origin, sequenced in a study of blood T cells in healthy people across ages. PCR was performed a second time for roughly 6 to 12 cycles using a sample-barcoded 5' primer and a J-beta primer mix. TCRdb passed the 5' RACE reads through MiXCR, listing each CDR3 protein once. This sample has approximately 1.5 million distinct CDR3 sequences; roughly 43% occur once, and the top ten carry approximately 4%. The specimen sequenced was blood. Receptors originate from a woman between 18 and 29 years old in good health.

This clonotype came up a few times. The chain joins TRBV6-5 to TRBJ2-3; D might be TRBD1 (5 bases). V gave up 2 bases and J gave up 2 bases, with 11 bases separating them. Germline lookup yields CDR1 MNHEY and CDR2 SVGAGI. The CDR3 loop spans 15 amino acids. The CDR3 loop reads CASSYDSSSTDTQYF. The CDR3 DNA is TGTGCCAGCAGTTACGACAGTAGTTCCACAGATACGCAGTATTTT.

This chain uses TRBV2 with TRBJ2-5, with D possibly called TRBD1 or TRBD2 (6 bases each). V dropped 8 bases and J dropped 2 bases, with 18 bases sitting between them. The CDR3 consists of 15 residues. The germline V gene encodes CDR1 SNHLY and CDR2 FYNNEI. CDR3 in DNA: TGTGCCAGCGGTTCGCCTACGGGGGCGCAAGAGACCCAGTACTTC. This codes for CASGSPTGAQETQYF.

This clonotype was seen a few times. V and J are TRBV4-3 and TRBJ2-4, with D possibly being TRBD2 (5 bases). Germline V gives CDR1 LGHNA, CDR2 YSLEER. The CDR3 totals 13 residues. The V end was cut by 1 base, the J end by 14 bases, with 15 bases between. CDR3 in DNA: TGCGCCAGCAGCCAAGGCCTTTTGGGAGTAGAGTACTTC. Amino acid sequence: CASSQGLLGVEYF.

V is TRBV12-3 or TRBV12-4 and J is TRBJ1-5; D not resolved. CDR3 length: 13 amino acids. V shed 6 bases and J shed 5 bases, with 11 bases lying between them. The CDR3 nucleotides are TGTGCCAGCAGCGACGGCCGAGATCAGCCCCAGCATTTT. Its protein product is CASSDGRDQPQHF.

A remark on this clonotype: Because it lacks the conserved phenylalanine or tryptophan at the end, this CDR3 is likely a read error. No DNA is shown, since the ends of the CDR3 on it are uncertain; the CDR3 is the one TCRdb lists. This rearrangement joins TRBV28 to TRBJ2-1; the DNA was not used to check the table's D call, TRBD2. Germline V gene data show CDR1 as MDHEN and CDR2 as SYDVKM. Both ends counted, the CDR3 spans 14 residues. This CDR3 reads CASSIRASESTFGS.

In its sample, this clonotype was seen a few times. The chain uses TRBV7-2 and TRBJ1-2; tentative D call: TRBD1 (5 bases). The CDR3 spans 15 residues. The germline V gene encodes CDR1 SGHTA and CDR2 FQGNSA. Trimming removed 0 bases at V and 1 base at J, with 9 bases between. This chain's CDR3 is CASSLAPGLNYGYTF. The CDR3 nucleotides read TGTGCCAGCAGCTTAGCGCCGGGGCTTAACTATGGCTACACCTTC.

The rearrangement uses TRBV28 and TRBJ2-5; D unresolved. CDR1 is MDHEN, CDR2 SYDVKM, per germline. The CDR3 totals 16 residues. V shed 1 base and J shed 0 bases, with 12 bases lying between them. The CDR3 is CASSLFATAYQETQYF. The CDR3 nucleotides are TGTGCCAGCAGTTTATTTGCGACGGCCTACCAAGAGACCCAGTACTTC.

The chain links TRBV20-1 to TRBJ1-4, with 7 bases fitting TRBD1. V gave up 3 bases and J gave up 5 bases; unmatched junction bases: 9. The CDR3 consists of 15 residues. From germline, CDR1 is DFQATT and CDR2 SNEGSKA (reference sequence). CDR3 bases: TGCAGTGCTAGTGCCCTTTCGGGACAGAATGAAAAACTGTTTTTT. Its protein is CSASALSGQNEKLFF.

This clonotype was picked up a small number of times. The chain couples TRBV20-1 to TRBJ1-5; TRBD1 aligns across 8 bases. Germline loops: CDR1 DFQATT, CDR2 SNEGSKA (reference sequence). The CDR3 runs to 16 residues. The V segment lost 4 bases and the J segment 0 bases; nucleotides outside the gene matches: 8. The CDR3 sequence: CSATPTGGYSNQPQHF. CDR3 nucleotide sequence: TGCAGTGCTACTCCCACAGGGGGTTATAGCAATCAGCCCCAGCATTTT.

The chain employs TRBV9 and TRBJ2-3; no clear D gene. Germline CDR1 SGDLS, CDR2 YYNGEE. The V gene lost 7 bases and the J gene lost 2 bases, with 11 bases spanning the gap. The length of the CDR3 is 13 residues. This CDR3 reads CASAADFTDTQYF. CDR3 coding DNA: TGTGCCAGCGCTGCGGATTTCACAGATACGCAGTATTTT.

CDR3: CASSRGTNANYGYTF. CDR3 nucleotides: TGTGCCAGCAGCCGCGGGACGAACGCTAACTATGGCTACACCTTC. The chain combines TRBV7-2 with TRBJ1-2, with D possibly matching TRBD1 (5 bases). The CDR3 consists of 15 residues. The germline CDR1 and CDR2 sequences are SGHTA and FQGNSA. The V gene lost 5 bases and the J gene lost 0 bases, with 13 bases spanning the gap.